Listed below are T cell receptor beta chains from one sample, sequenced in a study of siplizumab effects on memory and regulatory T cells. No antigens are known for them. Here immunoSEQ multiplex PCR was the method, and the copy in TCRdb shows in-frame clones only, minus some. The repertoire holds 15,000 to 20,000 clones, with 35% to 55% as singletons. The material sequenced was CFSE-low (dividing) CD4+ T cells sorted from an allogeneic mixed lymphocyte reaction. The source of these receptors is a human donor in good health; the cells came from an allogeneic mixed lymphocyte reaction. The CDR3 runs from the conserved cysteine through the conserved F or W. A D gene is named only where the DNA matches it firmly. Expanded clones get a size class; other rows say once, few or many, or leave the size out.

V gene: TRBV10-1; J gene: TRBJ1-1; D gene: -; clone size: -; CDR3 protein: CASRGMNTEAFF; CDR3 DNA: TGCGCCAGCAGAGGGATGAACACTGAAGCTTTCTTT
V gene: TRBV7-2; J gene: TRBJ2-7; D gene: -; clone size: -; CDR3 protein: CASSLGTALSYEQYF; CDR3 DNA: TGTGCCAGCAGCTTAGGGACGGCCCTCTCCTACGAGCAGTACTTC
V gene: TRBV11-2; J gene: TRBJ2-4; D gene: -; clone size: -; CDR3 protein: CASSLMGAAKNIQYF; CDR3 DNA: TGTGCCAGCAGCTTAATGGGGGCAGCCAAAAACATTCAGTACTTC
V gene: TRBV9; J gene: TRBJ2-1; D gene: TRBD1; clone size: few; CDR3 protein: CASSPKYGQGLYNEQFF; CDR3 DNA: TGTGCCAGCAGCCCCAAATATGGACAGGGGCTCTACAATGAGCAGTTCTTC
V gene: TRBV2; J gene: TRBJ1-3; D gene: -; clone size: -; CDR3 protein: CASSELGGSSGNTIYF; CDR3 DNA: TGTGCCAGCAGTGAACTGGGGGGGTCTTCTGGAAACACCATATATTTT
V gene: TRBV7-2; J gene: TRBJ1-4; D gene: -; clone size: -; CDR3 protein: CASSSRVGSRKLFF; CDR3 DNA: TGTGCCAGCAGCTCGAGGGTGGGGTCGAGGAAACTGTTTTTT
V gene: TRBV27; J gene: TRBJ1-2; D gene: -; clone size: medium-sized; CDR3 protein: CASSSYPGRGANYGYTF; CDR3 DNA: TGTGCCAGCAGTTCCTACCCTGGACGGGGAGCAAACTATGGCTACACCTTC
V gene: TRBV6-5; J gene: TRBJ1-5; D gene: -; clone size: -; CDR3 protein: CASGSGVGNQPQHF; CDR3 DNA: TGTGCCAGCGGGAGTGGGGTGGGCAATCAGCCCCAGCATTTT
V gene: TRBV5-5; J gene: TRBJ2-7; D gene: -; clone size: -; CDR3 protein: CASSLGVPSHEQYF; CDR3 DNA: TGTGCCAGCAGCCTGGGGGTACCTAGTCACGAGCAGTACTTC
V gene: TRBV10-3; J gene: TRBJ2-7; D gene: -; clone size: few; CDR3 protein: CAITAQGPFYEQYF; CDR3 DNA: TGTGCCATCACGGCACAGGGCCCTTTTTACGAGCAGTACTTC
V gene: TRBV10-3; J gene: TRBJ2-3; D gene: -; clone size: -; CDR3 protein: CAIGPTDTQYF; CDR3 DNA: TGTGCCATCGGTCCCACAGATACGCAGTATTTT
V gene: TRBV10-1; J gene: TRBJ1-4; D gene: -; clone size: few; CDR3 protein: CASSQLGGKTNEKLFF; CDR3 DNA: TGCGCCAGCAGTCAATTAGGGGGGAAAACTAATGAAAAACTGTTTTTT
V gene: TRBV6-6; J gene: TRBJ1-1; D gene: -; clone size: -; CDR3 protein: CASSWAGGNTEAFF; CDR3 DNA: TGTGCCAGCAGTTGGGCGGGGGGAAACACTGAAGCTTTCTTT
V gene: TRBV30; J gene: TRBJ2-1; D gene: TRBD1; clone size: -; CDR3 protein: CAWSSPGQGTYNEQFF; CDR3 DNA: TGTGCCTGGAGTTCACCGGGACAGGGGACCTACAATGAGCAGTTCTTC
V gene: TRBV30; J gene: TRBJ2-3; D gene: TRBD2; clone size: few; CDR3 protein: CAWSVRGGRGDTQYF; CDR3 DNA: TGTGCCTGGAGTGTACGCGGGGGGCGAGGGGATACGCAGTATTTT
V gene: TRBV9; J gene: TRBJ2-2; D gene: -; clone size: -; CDR3 protein: CASSERGTNTGELFF; CDR3 DNA: TGTGCCAGCAGCGAACGAGGGACTAACACCGGGGAGCTGTTTTTT
V gene: TRBV7-2; J gene: TRBJ2-6; D gene: -; clone size: once; CDR3 protein: CASRHNSGANVLTF; CDR3 DNA: TGTGCCAGCCGGCATAACTCTGGGGCCAACGTCCTGACTTTC
V gene: TRBV18; J gene: TRBJ1-2; D gene: TRBD1; clone size: -; CDR3 protein: CASSSLQGYLTYGYTF; CDR3 DNA: TGTGCCAGCTCATCCCTACAGGGGTACCTGACCTATGGCTACACCTTC
V gene: TRBV6-6; J gene: TRBJ2-3; D gene: -; clone size: -; CDR3 protein: CASTPAGGTDTQYF; CDR3 DNA: TGTGCCAGCACCCCAGCCGGGGGCACAGATACGCAGTATTTT
V gene: TRBV7-2; J gene: TRBJ2-1; D gene: -; clone size: once; CDR3 protein: CASSLNFRVDYNEQFF; CDR3 DNA: TGTGCCAGCAGCTTAAATTTCCGGGTAGATTACAATGAGCAGTTCTTC
V gene: TRBV7-3; J gene: TRBJ1-3; D gene: -; clone size: -; CDR3 protein: CASSPNSGNTIYF; CDR3 DNA: TGTGCCAGCAGCCCGAACTCTGGAAACACCATATATTTT
V gene: TRBV19; J gene: TRBJ1-4; D gene: -; clone size: few; CDR3 protein: CASSISVVGEKLFF; CDR3 DNA: TGTGCCAGTAGTATAAGTGTGGTGGGTGAAAAACTGTTTTTT
V gene: TRBV29-1; J gene: TRBJ1-2; D gene: TRBD1; clone size: few; CDR3 protein: CSVGHRDRFPYGYTF; CDR3 DNA: TGCAGCGTTGGCCACCGGGACAGGTTCCCCTATGGCTACACCTTC
V gene: TRBV5-1; J gene: TRBJ2-7; D gene: -; clone size: -; CDR3 protein: CASSQAGVYEQYF; CDR3 DNA: TGCGCCAGCAGCCAGGCAGGGGTTTACGAGCAGTACTTC
V gene: TRBV5-4; J gene: TRBJ2-7; D gene: -; clone size: -; CDR3 protein: CASSHDSEDEQYF; CDR3 DNA: TGTGCCAGCAGCCACGACAGTGAGGACGAGCAGTACTTC
V gene: TRBV6-6; J gene: TRBJ2-1; D gene: TRBD1; clone size: -; CDR3 protein: CASSWDSPAQFF; CDR3 DNA: TGTGCCAGCAGTTGGGACAGCCCGGCGCAGTTCTTC
V gene: TRBV5-4; J gene: TRBJ1-1; D gene: -; clone size: -; CDR3 protein: CASSSSPSGGAEAFF; CDR3 DNA: TGTGCCAGCAGCTCGTCGCCTTCGGGTGGGGCTGAAGCTTTCTTT
V gene: TRBV11-2; J gene: TRBJ1-6; D gene: TRBD1; clone size: -; CDR3 protein: CASSLDRLQGNSPLHF; CDR3 DNA: TGTGCCAGCAGCTTAGATCGGCTACAGGGGAATTCACCCCTCCACTTT
V gene: TRBV30; J gene: TRBJ1-1; D gene: -; clone size: -; CDR3 protein: CAWIKQGGYTEAFF; CDR3 DNA: TGTGCCTGGATAAAACAGGGAGGGTACACTGAAGCTTTCTTT
V gene: TRBV6-6; J gene: TRBJ2-3; D gene: -; clone size: once; CDR3 protein: CASQKRVLDTQYF; CDR3 DNA: TGTGCCAGCCAGAAAAGGGTGTTGGATACGCAGTATTTT
V gene: TRBV19; J gene: TRBJ2-5; D gene: -; clone size: -; CDR3 protein: CASSMGGEETQYF; CDR3 DNA: TGTGCCAGTAGTATGGGGGGTGAGGAGACCCAGTACTTC
V gene: TRBV27; J gene: TRBJ1-1; D gene: -; clone size: -; CDR3 protein: CASSFNSGGNTEAFF; CDR3 DNA: TGTGCCAGCAGTTTTAATTCGGGCGGGAACACTGAAGCTTTCTTT
V gene: TRBV28; J gene: TRBJ1-2; D gene: -; clone size: -; CDR3 protein: CASTRDNNYGYTF; CDR3 DNA: TGTGCCAGCACTCGGGACAACAACTATGGCTACACCTTC
V gene: TRBV13; J gene: TRBJ2-7; D gene: -; clone size: few; CDR3 protein: CASSLVFGTHRGEQYF; CDR3 DNA: TGTGCCAGCAGCTTAGTATTTGGGACCCATCGCGGCGAGCAGTACTTC
V gene: TRBV7-3; J gene: TRBJ2-1; D gene: -; clone size: medium-sized; CDR3 protein: CASSLGEYNEQFF; CDR3 DNA: TGTGCCAGCAGCCTCGGGGAGTACAATGAGCAGTTCTTC
V gene: TRBV5-4; J gene: TRBJ1-2; D gene: -; clone size: -; CDR3 protein: CASSPDRNYGYTF; CDR3 DNA: TGTGCCAGCAGCCCCGACAGAAACTATGGCTACACCTTC
V gene: TRBV7-2; J gene: TRBJ2-1; D gene: TRBD1; clone size: -; CDR3 protein: CASSQGVGEQFF; CDR3 DNA: TGTGCCAGCAGCCAGGGGGTAGGGGAGCAGTTCTTC
V gene: TRBV20-1; J gene: TRBJ1-2; D gene: -; clone size: -; CDR3 protein: CSARFGDGYTF; CDR3 DNA: TGCAGTGCTAGGTTCGGGGATGGCTACACCTTC
V gene: TRBV28; J gene: TRBJ1-2; D gene: -; clone size: -; CDR3 protein: CASSLLSYGYTF; CDR3 DNA: TGTGCCAGCAGTTTATTATCCTATGGCTACACCTTC
V gene: TRBV30; J gene: TRBJ2-7; D gene: -; clone size: -; CDR3 protein: CAWSEGTGLYEQYF; CDR3 DNA: TGTGCCTGGAGTGAGGGGACGGGGCTCTACGAGCAGTACTTC
V gene: TRBV18; J gene: TRBJ1-3; D gene: -; clone size: -; CDR3 protein: CASSPSTGGGNTIYF; CDR3 DNA: TGTGCCAGCTCACCTTCCACCGGAGGGGGAAACACCATATATTTT
V gene: TRBV21-1; J gene: TRBJ2-5; D gene: -; clone size: -; CDR3 protein: CASSRPSYQETQYF; CDR3 DNA: TGTGCCAGCAGCAGGCCTAGTTACCAAGAGACCCAGTACTTC
V gene: TRBV7-2; J gene: TRBJ2-5; D gene: TRBD2; clone size: few; CDR3 protein: CASSFSGGPETQYF; CDR3 DNA: TGTGCCAGCAGCTTTAGCGGGGGCCCCGAGACCCAGTACTTC
V gene: TRBV18; J gene: TRBJ2-2; D gene: TRBD2; clone size: -; CDR3 protein: CASSPTLAGANTGELFF; CDR3 DNA: TGTGCCAGCTCACCAACGCTAGCGGGAGCGAACACCGGGGAGCTGTTTTTT
V gene: TRBV2; J gene: TRBJ2-5; D gene: -; clone size: -; CDR3 protein: CASRSDQETQYF; CDR3 DNA: TGTGCCAGCAGAAGCGACCAAGAGACCCAGTACTTC
V gene: TRBV28; J gene: TRBJ2-5; D gene: -; clone size: -; CDR3 protein: CASSFPGWQETQYF; CDR3 DNA: TGTGCCAGCAGTTTCCCAGGGTGGCAAGAGACCCAGTACTTC
V gene: TRBV6-5; J gene: TRBJ2-7; D gene: -; clone size: -; CDR3 protein: CASSYSEGEQYF; CDR3 DNA: TGTGCCAGCAGTTACTCCGAAGGGGAGCAGTACTTC
V gene: TRBV6-5; J gene: TRBJ2-2; D gene: -; clone size: -; CDR3 protein: CASSQTQTELFF; CDR3 DNA: TGTGCCAGCAGCCAGACTCAAACCGAGCTGTTTTTT
V gene: TRBV7-2; J gene: TRBJ2-1; D gene: TRBD2; clone size: few; CDR3 protein: CASRGIGALAGNYNEQFF; CDR3 DNA: TGTGCCAGCAGAGGTATCGGGGCACTAGCGGGGAATTACAATGAGCAGTTCTTC
V gene: TRBV29-1; J gene: TRBJ1-3; D gene: TRBD1; clone size: few; CDR3 protein: CSVSGTDGNTIYF; CDR3 DNA: TGCAGCGTTTCCGGGACAGATGGAAACACCATATATTTT